Below, 26 T cell receptor beta chains from the same sample are listed, as sequenced in a study of radiation and T cells in renal cell carcinoma. TCRdb's table, derived via immunoSEQ multiplex PCR, lists solely in-frame clones and lacks some. The sample consists of under 20,000 clones, around two thirds of them appearing once. Indicated treatment: 15 Gy SBRT to primary tumor, nephrectomy 4 weeks later. The source material was tumor tissue, sampled from a patient whose treatment included radiotherapy and nephrectomy. The receptors shown here come from a woman aged 70-85 years with renal cell carcinoma.

This CDR3 is CASRGQVSYEQYF. The CDR3, as DNA: TGTGCCAGCAGAGGACAGGTTAGCTACGAGCAGTACTTC. The chain recombines TRBV2 with TRBJ2-7, with 7 bases that match TRBD1. This CDR3 comprises 13 residues. After removal of 6 bases from V and 3 bases from J, the junction contained 5 bases not matched to a gene. Germline-derived CDR1 and CDR2 are SNHLY and FYNNEI.

The gene calls are TRBV7-2 and TRBJ2-5; D is tentatively TRBD1 or TRBD2 (5 bases each). The V and J ends lost 0 bases and 7 bases respectively, with 18 bases between them. Germline V gene sequence: CDR1 SGHTA, CDR2 FQGNSA. The CDR3 totals 16 residues. CDR3 nucleotide sequence: TGTGCCAGCAGCTTAGCCGGGGACCCAAGGTACGGGACCCAGTACTTC. Translated: CASSLAGDPRYGTQYF.

Only a few counts were recorded for this clone. V is TRBV30 and J is TRBJ2-7; TRBD1 might be the D (6 bases). Trimming took off 6 bases at V and 2 bases at J, with 11 bases between the two ends. The CDR3 is 12 residues long. Germline assignment: CDR1 GTSNPN and CDR2 SVGIG (reference sequence). CDR3 loop: CACDRRTYEQYF. In DNA form, the CDR3 reads TGTGCCTGTGACAGGAGAACCTACGAGCAGTACTTC.

V and J are TRBV29-1 and TRBJ2-1; 10 bases match TRBD1. The CDR3 loop spans 15 amino acids. Germline trimming cut 6 bases from V and 4 bases from J; bases unmatched to any gene: 9. Germline lookup yields CDR1 SQVTM and CDR2 ANQGSEA. The CDR3 nucleotides read TGCAGCGTAAGAGACAGGGGGCGGGGGTACAATGAGCAGTTCTTC. Protein: CSVRDRGRGYNEQFF.

The chain is built from TRBV7-2 and TRBJ1-1; possible D gene TRBD1, 5 bases. V lost 1 base, J lost 2 bases, and 11 bases lay in between. The V gene's germline CDR1 is SGHTA and CDR2 FQGNSA. The CDR3 contains 15 residues. The CDR3 sequence: CASSLVYGGNTEAFF. Written as DNA, the CDR3 is TGTGCCAGCAGCTTAGTGTATGGGGGTAACACTGAAGCTTTCTTT.

The gene calls are TRBV6-1 and TRBJ1-1; D perhaps matches TRBD1 (5 bases). Germline V gene sequence: CDR1 MNHNS, CDR2 SASEGT. This CDR3 is built from 12 residues. Between the trimmed V and J ends, which lost 3 bases and 11 bases, there was a span of 13 bases. Here the CDR3 DNA reads TGTGCCAGCAGTGATGGGGGAAGGTGGGCTTTCTTT. Translation: CASSDGGRWAFF.

The chain links TRBV7-2 to TRBJ2-5, with TRBD1 matching 9 bases. V lost 4 bases to trimming and J lost 5 bases; unmatched junction nucleotides: 8. The CDR3 covers 15 residues. From germline, CDR1 is SGHTA and CDR2 FQGNSA. Here the CDR3 DNA reads TGTGCCAGCAGCTCATCCGGGACAGGGCGGGAGACCCAGTACTTC. This translates into CASSSSGTGRETQYF.

The chain uses TRBV2 and TRBJ1-5, with 8 bases lining up with TRBD1. The CDR3 runs 14 residues. CDR1 and CDR2 (germline): SNHLY, FYNNEI. J lost 5 bases, V lost 3 bases, and 3 bases had no gene match. This chain's CDR3 is CASSDDRGDQPQHF. As DNA, the CDR3 is TGTGCCAGCAGTGATGACAGGGGAGATCAGCCCCAGCATTTT.

The V gene is TRBV10-1, the J gene TRBJ1-2, with no clear D. CDR1 is WNHNN and CDR2 is SYGVQD in the germline V gene (reference sequence). CDR3 length: 14 amino acids. Trimming removed 3 bases at V and 5 bases at J, with 13 bases between. The CDR3 here is CASSDRVQPYGYTF. The CDR3 nucleotides read TGCGCCAGCAGTGACCGGGTACAACCATATGGCTACACCTTC.

This clone was seen a handful of times. The chain carries TRBV14 and TRBJ1-1, with no clear D. V was clipped by 0 bases and J by 8 bases, with 10 bases between them. Germline V gene lookup returns CDR1 SGHDN and CDR2 FVKESK. The length of the CDR3 is 13 residues. In nucleotides, the CDR3 is TGTGCCAGCAGCCAAGATGCTAGGGCAGAAGCTTTCTTT. Its translation: CASSQDARAEAFF.

This clone was detected once. V gene TRBV6-5 combines with J gene TRBJ2-7; D perhaps matches TRBD2 (5 bases). With 1 base removed from V and 2 bases from J, the gap between germline ends came to 9 bases. This CDR3 region has 14 residues. Germline-derived CDR1 and CDR2 are MNHEY and SVGAGI. The CDR3 nucleotides read TGTGCCAGCAGTTACTTTCGGGAACCCTACGAGCAGTACTTC. It codes for CASSYFREPYEQYF.

The chain carries TRBV6-4 and TRBJ2-3; tentative D call: TRBD2 (6 bases). This CDR3 spans 14 amino acids. Germline values: CDR1 MRHNA, CDR2 SNTAGT. The V and J ends lost 2 bases and 5 bases respectively, with 11 bases between them. CDR3 region: CASSDRRAGDTQYF. The CDR3 DNA sequence: TGTGCCAGCAGTGACCGGAGGGCGGGAGATACGCAGTATTTT.

This chain uses TRBV5-6 with TRBJ1-2, with D tentatively TRBD1 (5 bases). V was clipped by 3 bases and J by 1 base, with 13 bases between them. CDR3 length equals 15 residues. Germline V gives CDR1 SGHDT, CDR2 YYEEEE. The CDR3 DNA follows: TGTGCCAGCAGCTCAGACAGAGCCCTTAACTATGGCTACACCTTC. This gives the protein CASSSDRALNYGYTF.

This clone was detected only a few times. The chain joins TRBV6-1 to TRBJ1-5, with D perhaps TRBD1 (5 bases). The CDR3 runs to 16 residues. Germline V gene lookup returns CDR1 MNHNS and CDR2 SASEGT. V lost 2 bases, J lost 2 bases, and 13 bases lay in between. The CDR3 reads CASSELRGLGNQPQHF. DNA for the CDR3: TGTGCCAGCAGTGAATTAAGGGGCTTGGGCAATCAGCCCCAGCATTTT.

J is TRBJ2-6 and V is TRBV27, with TRBD1 identical over 7 bases. J gave up 0 bases and V 10 bases, and 12 bases lay outside the gene matches. The CDR3 contains 17 residues. Germline CDR1 is MNHEY and CDR2 is SMNVEV (reference sequence). CDR3 DNA sequence: TGTGCCACCAAATCGACAGGGTCTAGCTCTGGGGCCAACGTCCTGACTTTC. Residues: CATKSTGSSSGANVLTF. The variable domain in full, completed from reference TRBV27 and TRBJ2-6, reads EAQVTQNPRYLITVTGKKLTVTCSQNMNHEYMSWYRQDPGLGLRQIYYSMNVEVTDKGDVPEGYKVSRKEKRNFPLILESPSPNQTSLYFCATKSTGSSSGANVLTFGAGSRLTVL.

The chain joins TRBV7-9 to TRBJ1-4; possibly TRBD1 for D (5 bases). V was pared by 5 bases and J by 14 bases, with 15 bases between. The germline V gene encodes CDR1 SEHNR and CDR2 FQNEAQ (reference sequence). CDR3 length: 12 amino acids. As DNA, the CDR3 is TGTGCCAGCAGCCCCCTATGGGGGACTCTGTTTTTT. It encodes CASSPLWGTLFF.

In DNA, the CDR3 is TGCGCCAGCAGCCAAGAAGCCGGGCGGCGCACTGAAGCTTTCTTT. This encodes CASSQEAGRRTEAFF. The genes are TRBV4-1 and TRBJ1-1; D is uncertain. The CDR3 length is 15 residues. In germline, CDR1 is MGHRA, CDR2 YSYEKL. The V end lost 0 bases, the J end lost 4 bases, and 12 bases lay between the germline ends.

This clone has only a few counts. The chain links TRBV14 to TRBJ2-7, with D unresolved. CDR3 length: 12 residues. The germline V gene has CDR1 SGHDN and CDR2 FVKESK. With 3 bases removed from V and 6 bases from J, the gap between germline ends came to 9 bases. CDR3 amino acids: CASSHSFGEQYF. The CDR3 nucleotides are TGTGCCAGCAGCCACAGTTTTGGCGAGCAGTACTTC. The entire variable domain, with the rest obtained from reference TRBV14 and TRBJ2-7, is as follows: EAGVTQFPSHSVIEKGQTVTLRCDPISGHDNLYWYRRVMGKEIKFLLHFVKESKQDESGMPNNRFLAERTGGTYSTLKVQPAELEDSGVYFCASSHSFGEQYFGPGTRLTVT.

This clone was recorded once. The chain recombines TRBV9 with TRBJ1-4; TRBD1 might be the D (5 bases). CDR1 SGDLS and CDR2 YYNGEE come from the germline V gene. The germline V and J ends were trimmed by 0 bases and 4 bases, with 10 bases remaining between them. The CDR3 loop spans 15 amino acids. The CDR3 DNA reads as TGTGCCAGCAGCGTAGTTGGGGGAGTTAATGAAAAACTGTTTTTT. Protein product: CASSVVGGVNEKLFF.

This chain uses TRBV4-3 with TRBJ2-7, with D perhaps matching TRBD1 (5 bases). Trimming stripped 0 bases from V and 5 bases from J, with 8 bases between. The CDR3 is 13 amino acids. The germline gives CDR1 LGHNA, CDR2 YSLEER. CDR3 in DNA: TGCGCCAGCAGCCAAGACAGGGTCCACGAGCAGTACTTC. Its protein is CASSQDRVHEQYF.

CDR3 DNA: TGTGCCAGCAGTTTATTAACTAGCGGGGGGCCGGGAGGTACGCAGTATTTT. Translation gives CASSLLTSGGPGGTQYF. The chain links TRBV27 to TRBJ2-3; TRBD2 matches 12 bases. Germline V gives CDR1 MNHEY, CDR2 SMNVEV (reference sequence). V lost 1 base to trimming and J lost 8 bases; unmatched junction nucleotides: 10. The CDR3 consists of 17 residues.

J is TRBJ2-3 and V is TRBV9; D perhaps matches TRBD2 (5 bases). CDR1 and CDR2 (germline): SGDLS, YYNGEE. Trimming cost V 3 bases and J 5 bases, with 16 bases left between them. The CDR3 extends over 15 amino acids. This CDR3 is CASSAGRSGGDTQYF. CDR3 DNA: TGTGCCAGCAGCGCTGGGAGATCGGGCGGAGATACGCAGTATTTT.

This chain joins TRBV5-6 and TRBJ2-7; D uncertain. From germline, CDR1 is SGHDT and CDR2 YYEEEE. V was pared by 1 base and J by 4 bases, with 12 bases between. The CDR3 has 14 residues. The CDR3 sequence: CASSLSGPQYEQYF. The CDR3 nucleotides read TGTGCCAGCAGCTTGTCCGGACCCCAGTACGAGCAGTACTTC.

This chain's CDR3 is CASSIRGDNQPQHF. CDR3 DNA sequence: TGTGCCAGTAGTATAAGAGGGGACAATCAGCCCCAGCATTTT. The chain couples TRBV19 to TRBJ1-5, with a tentative D call TRBD1 (5 bases). Between the trimmed V and J ends, which lost 2 bases and 3 bases, there was a span of 8 bases. The germline V gene has CDR1 LNHDA and CDR2 SQIVND (reference sequence). This CDR3 is 14 amino acids long. The complete variable domain, with remaining parts taken from reference TRBV19 and TRBJ1-5, reads DGGITQSPKYLFRKEGQNVTLSCEQNLNHDAMYWYRQDPGQGLRLIYYSQIVNDFQKGDIAEGYSVSREKKESFPLTVTSAQKNPTAFYLCASSIRGDNQPQHFGDGTRLSIL.

This chain joins TRBV28 and TRBJ1-6, with 9 bases identical to TRBD1. This CDR3 contains 14 residues. The junction had 4 bases not matched to a gene; V was cut back by 7 bases and J by 6 bases. Germline CDR1 and CDR2: MDHEN and SYDVKM. The CDR3 DNA sequence: TGTGCCAGCACGGGGACAGGGAGTAATTCACCCCTCCACTTT. Its translation is CASTGTGSNSPLHF.

This rearrangement joins TRBV18 to TRBJ2-7, with TRBD2 matching over 13 bases. The germline gives CDR1 KGHSH, CDR2 LQKENI. The CDR3 sequence is 15 residues long. The V segment lost 8 bases and the J segment 4 bases; nucleotides outside the gene matches: 8. The CDR3 nucleotides read TGTGCCAGCCCCGGACTAGCGGGGGTTACATACGAGCAGTACTTC. Translating it yields CASPGLAGVTYEQYF.